These 15 T cell receptor beta chains were sequenced from one sample in a study of vaccination and CD4 T cells after COVID-19 (dated by TCRdb to the early 2020s). No antigens are known for them. The receptor library was made with PCR. The run used an Illumina iSeq 100. At the Johns Hopkins FTIC core, DNA from the cultured CD4+ T cells underwent TCR sequencing with the Oncomine TCR Beta short-read assay. TCRdb reanalyzed the raw reads on its own, using fastp at Q25 for trimming and MiXCR for clone calling, and kept in-frame beta chains. Duplicate CDR3 protein sequences are folded into a single record with the most common DNA and genes. The sample yields roughly 2,000 distinct CDR3 sequences; roughly half were counted once. The top ten constitute about 85% of the sample. What this sample's treatment or condition label stands for: roughly 10-day PBMC culture with coronavirus spike peptide pools or control peptides (ViraFEST assay).

Here the sequenced sample was CD4+ T cells from blood, cultured in vitro, taken after SARS-CoV-2 vaccination. All receptors derive from a human donor who had recovered from COVID-19.

The chain employs TRBV15 and TRBJ2-7, with 8 bases matching TRBD1. The CDR3 length is 15 residues. The germline gives CDR1 LNHNV, CDR2 YYDKDF (reference sequence). V was clipped by 1 base and J by 7 bases; unmatched bases: 9. The CDR3 is CATSRGLQGAEEQYF. CDR3 nucleotides: TGTGCCACCAGCAGAGGTCTGCAGGGGGCAGAAGAGCAGTACTTC.

This clonotype turned up a few times. This chain joins TRBV20-1 and TRBJ1-6; D perhaps matches TRBD1 (5 bases). Trimming removed 1 base from V and 8 bases from J, with 15 bases in between. Germline values: CDR1 DFQATT, CDR2 SNEGSKA (reference sequence). This CDR3 is 15 amino acids long. DNA for the CDR3: TGCAGTGCTAGAGCGGGCAGCTGGGGGGATTCACCCCTCCACTTT. It yields the protein CSARAGSWGDSPLHF.

This clonotype turned up a few times. The genes are TRBV6-2 or TRBV6-3 and TRBJ2-2; TRBD2 matches 11 bases. The J segment lost 8 bases and the V segment lost 1 base, leaving 9 bases of the junction unmatched. This CDR3 region has 17 residues. The germline V gene encodes CDR1 MNHEY and CDR2 SVGEGT. CDR3 sequence: CASSYWTSGPPGGELFF. The CDR3 nucleotides are TGTGCCAGCAGTTACTGGACTAGCGGGCCCCCGGGTGGGGAGCTGTTTTTT.

This clonotype was detected only a few times. The genes are TRBV10-1 and TRBJ2-2; D is possibly TRBD2 (6 bases). V lost 0 bases, J lost 3 bases, and 14 bases lay in between. Per the germline V gene, CDR1 is WNHNN and CDR2 is SYGVQD (reference sequence). This CDR3 spans 17 amino acids. The CDR3 protein is CASSESGGYGYTGELFF. The CDR3 bases are TGCGCCAGCAGTGAGTCCGGGGGATACGGGTACACCGGGGAGCTGTTTTTT.

The chain uses TRBV19 and TRBJ1-5, with D possibly matching TRBD1 (5 bases). CDR1 is LNHDA, CDR2 SQIVND, per germline (reference sequence). Trimming removed 5 bases at V and 7 bases at J, with 12 bases between. The CDR3 has 13 residues. CDR3 residues: CASSFGAGQPQHF. The CDR3 DNA sequence: TGTGCCAGTAGTTTTGGGGCCGGGCAGCCCCAGCATTTT.

The table lists this clonotype with a few counts. This sequence joins TRBV28 and TRBJ1-5; no reliable D call. Trimming left V 5 bases short and J 0 bases short, with 20 bases between. CDR1 and CDR2 from the germline V gene are MDHEN and SYDVKM. CDR3 length: 18 residues. In nucleotides, the CDR3 is TGTGCCAGCAGTGGTGCCCCCCTCTTGGCGGATAGCAATCAGCCCCAGCATTTT. As protein: CASSGAPLLADSNQPQHF.

V and J are TRBV15 and TRBJ2-3; no firm D call. V lost 0 bases and J lost 0, with 16 bases in between. Germline V gene data show CDR1 as LNHNV and CDR2 as YYDKDF (reference sequence). This CDR3 has 18 residues. CDR3 coding DNA: TGTGCCACCAGCAGAGATCGGTCCGGCGGTCCGAGCACAGATACGCAGTATTTT. It is translated as CATSRDRSGGPSTDTQYF.

The count of this clonotype is one. The chain has TRBV14 and TRBJ1-2; possibly TRBD1 for D (5 bases). The V gene's germline CDR1 is SGHDN and CDR2 FVKESK. V lost 1 base and J lost 2, with 17 bases in between. This CDR3 has 17 residues. The CDR3 DNA reads as TGTGCCAGCAGCCAAGTGGCCAGGGTCGGCCCGAACTATGGCTACACCTTC. Its translation: CASSQVARVGPNYGYTF.

CDR3 residues: CASSLGLAGAQETQYF. CDR3 coding DNA: TGTGCCAGCAGCTTGGGACTAGCGGGGGCCCAAGAGACCCAGTACTTC. The genes are TRBV7-2 and TRBJ2-5, with TRBD2 matching 14 bases. Losses at the gene ends were 3 bases for V and 1 base for J; bases not matched to a gene: 1. There are 16 residues in the CDR3. CDR1 SGHTA and CDR2 FQGNSA come from the germline V gene. Full variable domain (rest looked up from reference TRBV7-2 and TRBJ2-5): GAGVSQSPSNKVTEKGKDVELRCDPISGHTALYWYRQSLGQGLEFLIYFQGNSAPDKSGLPSDRFSAERTGGSVSTLTIQRTQQEDSAVYLCASSLGLAGAQETQYFGPGTRLLVL.

This clonotype was seen a few times. The J gene is TRBJ2-2, the V gene TRBV7-2; 8 nucleotides align to TRBD2. CDR3 size: 15 residues. With 5 bases clipped from V and 3 bases from J, the junction kept 5 bases outside the gene matches. Germline CDR1 reads SGHTA; CDR2 reads FQGNSA. The CDR3 coding sequence is TGTGCCAGCAGCCGAAGCGGGAGCGACACCGGGGAGCTGTTTTTT. It translates to CASSRSGSDTGELFF.

The CDR3 loop reads CASSLAGDYGYTF. CDR3 DNA sequence: TGCGCCAGCAGCTTGGCAGGGGACTATGGCTACACCTTC. The J gene is TRBJ1-2, the V gene TRBV5-1; maybe TRBD1 (6 bases). Germline-derived CDR1 and CDR2 are SGHRS and YFSETQ. V was trimmed by 0 bases and J by 3 bases, leaving 6 bases between them. The CDR3 consists of 13 residues.

This clonotype occurred once. One end of the junction does not line up with germline, which may come from a read error. The chain combines TRBV20-1 with TRBJ2-1; 10 bases line up with TRBD2. CDR3 size: 13 residues. CDR1 and CDR2 (germline): DFQATT, SNEGSKA (reference sequence). CDR3 coding DNA: TGCAGTGCTAGGGTAGCTAGCGGGGGCCCCCCGCTCTTC. This encodes CSARVASGGPPLF.

This clonotype was counted a single time. The chain is built from TRBV30 and TRBJ1-1; D is ambiguous. V was pared by 3 bases and J by 4 bases, with 12 bases between. The CDR3 runs 13 residues. CDR1 and CDR2 from the germline V gene are GTSNPN and SVGIG (reference sequence). The CDR3 bases are TGTGCCTGGAGGCTCGGGTTTAGCACTGAAGCTTTCTTT. It yields the protein CAWRLGFSTEAFF.

V is TRBV18 and J is TRBJ1-2; D unresolved. Trimming removed 1 base at V and 4 bases at J, with 13 bases between. The CDR3 is 15 residues long. Germline V gives CDR1 KGHSH, CDR2 LQKENI. The CDR3, as DNA: TGTGCCAGCTCACCACAAGAGCACGGAACCTATGGCTACACCTTC. It codes for CASSPQEHGTYGYTF.

This chain joins TRBV27 and TRBJ1-2; possibly TRBD1 for D (6 bases). The CDR3 is 12 residues long. Germline assignment: CDR1 MNHEY and CDR2 SMNVEV (reference sequence). Trimming removed 10 bases from V and 5 bases from J, with 14 bases in between. CDR3 sequence reads: CATADSSYGYTF. The CDR3 DNA follows: TGTGCCACTGCGGACAGCTCGTATGGCTACACCTTC.